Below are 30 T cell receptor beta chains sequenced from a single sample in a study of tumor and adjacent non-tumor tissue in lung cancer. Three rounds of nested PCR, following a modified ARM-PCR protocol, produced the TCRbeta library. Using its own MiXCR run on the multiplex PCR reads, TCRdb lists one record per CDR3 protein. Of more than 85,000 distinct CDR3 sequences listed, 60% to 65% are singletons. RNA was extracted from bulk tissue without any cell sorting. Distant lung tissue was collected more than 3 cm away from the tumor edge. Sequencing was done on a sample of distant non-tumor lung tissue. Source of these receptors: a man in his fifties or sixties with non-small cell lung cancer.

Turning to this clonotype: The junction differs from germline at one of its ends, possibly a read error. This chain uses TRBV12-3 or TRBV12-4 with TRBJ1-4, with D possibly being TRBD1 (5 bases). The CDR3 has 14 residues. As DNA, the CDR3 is TGTGCCGGCAGTTTGTCAGGGTTTTGTGAAAAACTGTTTTTC. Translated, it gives CAGSLSGFCEKLFF.

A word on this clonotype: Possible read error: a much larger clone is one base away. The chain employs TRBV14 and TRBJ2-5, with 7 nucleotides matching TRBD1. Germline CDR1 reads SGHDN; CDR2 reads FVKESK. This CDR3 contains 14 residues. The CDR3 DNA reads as TGTGTCAGCAGCCAAAACAGGGGCTCGGAGACCCAGTACTTC. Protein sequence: CVSSQNRGSETQYF.

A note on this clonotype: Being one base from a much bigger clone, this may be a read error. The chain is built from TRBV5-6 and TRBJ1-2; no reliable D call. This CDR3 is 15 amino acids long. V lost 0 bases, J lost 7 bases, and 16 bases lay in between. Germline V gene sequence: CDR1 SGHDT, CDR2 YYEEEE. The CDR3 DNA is TGTGCCAGCAGCTTGGAGGCAGTGGGCGTCGGTGGCTACACCTTC. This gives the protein CASSLEAVGVGGYTF.

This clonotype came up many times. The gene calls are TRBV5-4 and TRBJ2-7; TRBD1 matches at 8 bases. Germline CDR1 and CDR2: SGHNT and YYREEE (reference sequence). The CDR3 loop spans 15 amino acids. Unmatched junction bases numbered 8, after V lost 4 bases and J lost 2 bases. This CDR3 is CASSNWDRTTYEQYF. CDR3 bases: TGTGCCAGCAGCAACTGGGACAGGACAACCTACGAGCAGTACTTC.

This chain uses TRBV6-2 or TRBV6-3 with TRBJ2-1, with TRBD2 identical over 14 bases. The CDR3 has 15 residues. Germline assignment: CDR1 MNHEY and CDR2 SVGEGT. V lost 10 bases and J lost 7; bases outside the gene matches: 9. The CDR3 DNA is TGTGCCACGAGTAAGAGGACTAGCGGGAGGAATGAGCAGTTCTTC. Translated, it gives CATSKRTSGRNEQFF.

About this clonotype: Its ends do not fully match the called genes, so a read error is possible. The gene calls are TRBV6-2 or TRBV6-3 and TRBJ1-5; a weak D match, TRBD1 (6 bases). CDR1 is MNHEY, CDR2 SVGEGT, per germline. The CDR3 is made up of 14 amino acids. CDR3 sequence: CASSAAGGNQPQHF. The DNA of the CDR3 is TGTGCAAGCAGTGCTGCAGGGGGCAATCAGCCCCAGCATTTT.

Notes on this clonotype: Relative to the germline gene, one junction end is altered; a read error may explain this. The CDR3 coding sequence is TGTGCCTGCAGTTACGGACAGGAGGACACTGAAGCTTTCTTT. Translating it yields CACSYGQEDTEAFF. J is TRBJ1-1 and V is TRBV6-5; TRBD1 matches 7 bases. Per the germline V gene, CDR1 is MNHEY and CDR2 is SVGAGI. This CDR3 is built from 14 residues.

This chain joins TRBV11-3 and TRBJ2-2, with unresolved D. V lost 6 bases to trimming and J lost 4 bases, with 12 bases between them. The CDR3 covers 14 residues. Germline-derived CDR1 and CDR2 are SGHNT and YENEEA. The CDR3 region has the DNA TGTGCCAGCAGTCCTGAGCAGCTCACCGGGGAGCTGTTTTTT. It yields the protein CASSPEQLTGELFF.

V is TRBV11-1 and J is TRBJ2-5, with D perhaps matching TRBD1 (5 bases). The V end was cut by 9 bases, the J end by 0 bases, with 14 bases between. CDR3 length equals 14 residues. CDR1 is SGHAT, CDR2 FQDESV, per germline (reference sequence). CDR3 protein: CASSSDMYQETQYF. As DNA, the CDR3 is TGTGCCAGTAGTTCGGACATGTACCAAGAGACCCAGTACTTC.

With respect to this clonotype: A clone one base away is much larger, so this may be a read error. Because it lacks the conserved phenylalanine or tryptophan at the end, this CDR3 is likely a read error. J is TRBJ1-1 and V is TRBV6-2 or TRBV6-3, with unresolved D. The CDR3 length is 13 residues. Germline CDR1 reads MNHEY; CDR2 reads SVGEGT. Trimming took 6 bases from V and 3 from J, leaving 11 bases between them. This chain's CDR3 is CASRAGGDTEAFL. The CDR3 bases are TGTGCCAGCAGGGCGGGTGGTGACACTGAAGCTTTCCTT.

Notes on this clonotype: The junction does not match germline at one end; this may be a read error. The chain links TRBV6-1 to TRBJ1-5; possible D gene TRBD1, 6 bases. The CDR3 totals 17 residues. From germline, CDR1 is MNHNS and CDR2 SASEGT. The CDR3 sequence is CASSERTRGNGNQPKHF. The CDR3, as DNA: TGTGCCAGCAGTGAACGGACCAGGGGAAACGGCAATCAGCCCAAGCATTTT.

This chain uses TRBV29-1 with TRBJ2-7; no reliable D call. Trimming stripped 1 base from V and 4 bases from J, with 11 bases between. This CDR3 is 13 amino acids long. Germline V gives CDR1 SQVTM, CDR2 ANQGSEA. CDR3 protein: CSVEVGAKYEQYF. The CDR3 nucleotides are TGCAGCGTTGAAGTTGGCGCAAAATACGAGCAGTACTTC.

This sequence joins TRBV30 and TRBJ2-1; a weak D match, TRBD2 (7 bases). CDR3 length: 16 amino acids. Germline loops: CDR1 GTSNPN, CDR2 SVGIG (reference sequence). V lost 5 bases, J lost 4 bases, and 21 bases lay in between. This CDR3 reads CAWGWGGYRSYNEQFF. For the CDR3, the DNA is TGTGCCTGGGGGTGGGGGGGCTATCGGTCATACAATGAGCAGTTCTTC.

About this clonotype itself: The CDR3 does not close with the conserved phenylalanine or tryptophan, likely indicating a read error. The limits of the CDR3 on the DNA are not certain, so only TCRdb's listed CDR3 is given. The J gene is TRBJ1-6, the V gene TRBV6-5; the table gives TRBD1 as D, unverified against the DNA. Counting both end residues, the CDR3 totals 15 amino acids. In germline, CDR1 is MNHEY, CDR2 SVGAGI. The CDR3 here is CASSYKGEGASPIHY.

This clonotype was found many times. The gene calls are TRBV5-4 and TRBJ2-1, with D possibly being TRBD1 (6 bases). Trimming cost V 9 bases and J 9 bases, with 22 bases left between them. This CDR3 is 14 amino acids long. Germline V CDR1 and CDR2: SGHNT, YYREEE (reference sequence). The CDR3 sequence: CATEFNRVRGEQFF. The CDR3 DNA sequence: TGTGCCACAGAGTTTAACAGGGTTAGGGGTGAGCAGTTCTTC.

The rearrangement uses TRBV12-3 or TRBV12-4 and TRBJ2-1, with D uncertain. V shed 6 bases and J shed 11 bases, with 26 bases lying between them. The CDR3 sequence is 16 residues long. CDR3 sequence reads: CASSPPHGSHLNKQFF. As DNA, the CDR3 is TGTGCCAGCAGCCCACCCCATGGGTCACATCTTAATAAGCAGTTCTTC.

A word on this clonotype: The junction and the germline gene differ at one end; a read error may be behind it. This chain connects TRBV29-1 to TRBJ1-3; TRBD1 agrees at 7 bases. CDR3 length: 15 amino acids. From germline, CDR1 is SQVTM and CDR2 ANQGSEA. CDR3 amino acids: CSVRAGQHSENAIYF. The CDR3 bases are TGCAGCGTTCGAGCGGGACAGCACTCAGAAAACGCCATATATTTT.

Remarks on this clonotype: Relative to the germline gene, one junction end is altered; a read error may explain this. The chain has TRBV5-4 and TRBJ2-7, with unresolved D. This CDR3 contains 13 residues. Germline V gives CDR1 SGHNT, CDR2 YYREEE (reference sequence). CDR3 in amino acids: CARSLIKSVEQYF. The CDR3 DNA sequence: TGTGCCAGGAGCTTGATTAAATCGGTGGAGCAGTACTTC.

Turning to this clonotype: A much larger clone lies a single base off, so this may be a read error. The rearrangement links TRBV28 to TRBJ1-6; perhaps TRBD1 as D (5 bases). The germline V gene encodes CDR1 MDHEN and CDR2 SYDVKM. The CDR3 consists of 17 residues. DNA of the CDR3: TGTGTCAGCAGTTTATATGTAGGAGGGGCGCATAATTCACCCCTCCACTTT. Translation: CVSSLYVGGAHNSPLHF.

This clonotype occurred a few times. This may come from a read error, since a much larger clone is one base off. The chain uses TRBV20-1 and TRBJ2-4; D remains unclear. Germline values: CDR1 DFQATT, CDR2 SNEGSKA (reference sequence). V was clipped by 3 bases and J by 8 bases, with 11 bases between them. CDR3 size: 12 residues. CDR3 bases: TGCAGTGCTAGGGCCAGGATCGACATTCAGTACTTC. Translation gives CSARARIDIQYF.

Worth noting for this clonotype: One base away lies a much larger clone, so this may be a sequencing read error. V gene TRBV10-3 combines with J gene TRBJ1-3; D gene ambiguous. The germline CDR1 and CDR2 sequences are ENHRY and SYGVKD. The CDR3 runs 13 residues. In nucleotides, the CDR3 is TGTGCCATCAGTGATCCCTCTGGAAACATCATATATTTT. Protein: CAISDPSGNIIYF.

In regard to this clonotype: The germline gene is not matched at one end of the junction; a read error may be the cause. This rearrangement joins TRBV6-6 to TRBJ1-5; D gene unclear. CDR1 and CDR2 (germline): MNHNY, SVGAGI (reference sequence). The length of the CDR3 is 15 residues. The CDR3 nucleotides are TGTGCCAGCAGTCCCGGGCCATATAGCAATCAGCCCCAGCGTTTT. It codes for CASSPGPYSNQPQRF.

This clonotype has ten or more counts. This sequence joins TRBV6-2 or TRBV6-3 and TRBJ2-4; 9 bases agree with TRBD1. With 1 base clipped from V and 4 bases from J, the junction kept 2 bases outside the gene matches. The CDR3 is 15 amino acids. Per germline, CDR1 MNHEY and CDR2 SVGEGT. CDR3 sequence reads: CASSYWDRAKNIQYF. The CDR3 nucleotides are TGTGCCAGCAGTTACTGGGACAGGGCGAAAAACATTCAGTACTTC.

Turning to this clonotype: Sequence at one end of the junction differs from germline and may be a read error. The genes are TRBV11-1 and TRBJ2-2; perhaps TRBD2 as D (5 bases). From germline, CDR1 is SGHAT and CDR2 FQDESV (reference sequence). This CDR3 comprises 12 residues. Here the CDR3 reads CASSQRTGVLFF. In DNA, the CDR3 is TGTGCCAGCAGCCAGAGGACCGGGGTGCTGTTTTTT.

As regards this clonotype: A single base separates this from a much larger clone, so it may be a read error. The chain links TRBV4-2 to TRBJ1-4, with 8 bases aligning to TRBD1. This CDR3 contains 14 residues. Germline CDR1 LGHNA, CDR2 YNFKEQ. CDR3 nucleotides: TGTGCCAGCACCCAAGGGACAGGTGAAGAAAAACTGTTTTTT. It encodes CASTQGTGEEKLFF.

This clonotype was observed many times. CDR3 loop: CASSYSPGGEQETQYF. CDR3 DNA sequence: TGTGCCAGCAGTTACTCACCAGGGGGGGAGCAAGAGACCCAGTACTTC. The chain uses TRBV6-5 and TRBJ2-5; tentatively, D is TRBD1 or TRBD2 (7 bases each). V was trimmed by 0 bases and J by 2 bases, leaving 13 bases between them. The CDR3 sequence is 16 residues long. The germline V gene encodes CDR1 MNHEY and CDR2 SVGAGI.

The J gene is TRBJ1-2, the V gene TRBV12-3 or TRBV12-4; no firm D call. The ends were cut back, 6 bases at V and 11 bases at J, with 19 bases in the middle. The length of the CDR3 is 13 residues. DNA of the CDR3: TGTGCCAGCAGCCCGCAGTCTAACTATAGGTACACCTTC. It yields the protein CASSPQSNYRYTF.

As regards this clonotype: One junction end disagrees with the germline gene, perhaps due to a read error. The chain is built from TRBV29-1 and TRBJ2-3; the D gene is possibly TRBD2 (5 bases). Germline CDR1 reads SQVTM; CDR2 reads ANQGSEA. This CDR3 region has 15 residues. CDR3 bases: TGCAGCGTTGAAAATTTGGGTGGGAGCACAGATACGCACTATTTT. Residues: CSVENLGGSTDTHYF.

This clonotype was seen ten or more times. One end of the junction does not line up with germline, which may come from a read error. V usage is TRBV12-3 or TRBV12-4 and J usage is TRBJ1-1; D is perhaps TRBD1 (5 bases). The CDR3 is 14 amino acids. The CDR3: CASGLAGTHGEAFF. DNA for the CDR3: TGTGCCAGCGGTTTGGCAGGGACCCATGGTGAAGCTTTCTTT.

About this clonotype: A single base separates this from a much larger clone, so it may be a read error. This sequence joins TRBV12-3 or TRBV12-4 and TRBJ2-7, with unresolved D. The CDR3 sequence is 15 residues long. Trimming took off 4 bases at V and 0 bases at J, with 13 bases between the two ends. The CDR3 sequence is CASSYAVISSYEQYF. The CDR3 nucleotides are TGTGCCAGCAGTTACGCCGTTATCAGCTCCTACGAGCAGTACTTC.